Following are 28 T cell receptor beta chains from one sample sequenced in a study of blood T cell repertoires in COVID-19. Some clones are missing from TCRdb's copy, which holds only in-frame ones; the method was immunoSEQ multiplex PCR. The data contain tens of thousands of clones, approximately 86% of them singletons. The sample consisted of peripheral blood. Receptors were obtained from a man over 45 with active COVID-19.

This clone has just one count. Here the CDR3 reads CSASTGPRSYEQYF. CDR3 in DNA: TGCAGTGCTAGTACAGGCCCCCGCTCCTACGAGCAGTACTTC. The chain is built from TRBV20-1 and TRBJ2-7; possible D gene TRBD1, 5 bases. This CDR3 is built from 14 residues. Germline V gives CDR1 DFQATT, CDR2 SNEGSKA (reference sequence). Deletions cut 3 bases from V and 0 bases from J, with 12 bases between.

This chain uses TRBV29-1 with TRBJ1-1, with 7 nucleotides matching TRBD1. CDR1 and CDR2 from the germline V gene are SQVTM and ANQGSEA. There are 14 residues in the CDR3. Trimming removed 3 bases from V and 5 bases from J; junction bases left unmatched: 9. CDR3 DNA sequence: TGCAGCGTTGATACTAAGGGGGCGAAGACTGAAGCTTTCTTT. This codes for CSVDTKGAKTEAFF.

The chain employs TRBV3-1 (or the pseudogene TRBV3-2) and TRBJ1-1, with 9 bases fitting TRBD1. The CDR3 has 16 residues. Losses at the gene ends were 4 bases for V and 4 bases for J; bases not matched to a gene: 10. Germline CDR1 and CDR2: LGHDT and YNNKEL (reference sequence). CDR3 coding DNA: TGTGCCAGCAGCCGAACTACAGGGGGCAGAGGCACTGAAGCTTTCTTT. The encoded protein is CASSRTTGGRGTEAFF.

In DNA, the CDR3 is TGTGCCAGTAGGTTAGGACAGGGAAACACCGGGGAGCTGTTTTTT. Residues: CASRLGQGNTGELFF. This chain links TRBV19 with TRBJ2-2; 8 bases map to TRBD1. This CDR3 has 15 residues. The J segment lost 2 bases and the V segment lost 6 bases, leaving 5 bases of the junction unmatched. The germline V gene encodes CDR1 LNHDA and CDR2 SQIVND (reference sequence). Complete variable domain (other parts from reference TRBV19 and TRBJ2-2): DGGITQSPKYLFRKEGQNVTLSCEQNLNHDAMYWYRQDPGQGLRLIYYSQIVNDFQKGDIAEGYSVSREKKESFPLTVTSAQKNPTAFYLCASRLGQGNTGELFFGEGSRLTVL.

The J gene is TRBJ2-1, the V gene TRBV28, with D perhaps matching TRBD2 (5 bases). CDR1 and CDR2 from the germline V gene are MDHEN and SYDVKM. There are 12 residues in the CDR3. The V end lost 4 bases, the J end lost 9 bases, and 10 bases lay between the germline ends. The CDR3 loop is CASSSQLGEQFF. The CDR3 region has the DNA TGTGCCAGCAGTTCCCAACTAGGTGAGCAGTTCTTC.

The J gene is TRBJ2-7, the V gene TRBV30; perhaps TRBD1 as D (6 bases). Trimming pared 3 bases from V and 6 bases from J, leaving 21 bases between. The CDR3 totals 15 residues. From germline, CDR1 is GTSNPN and CDR2 SVGIG (reference sequence). The CDR3 sequence is CAWRDNRAGFGEQYV. The CDR3 DNA reads TGTGCCTGGAGGGATAACAGGGCCGGGTTCGGCGAGCAGTACGTC.

The chain employs TRBV6-5 and TRBJ2-1; 11 positions match TRBD2. The CDR3 is 15 amino acids. Losses at the gene ends were 6 bases for V and 5 bases for J; bases not matched to a gene: 6. Germline V gene lookup returns CDR1 MNHEY and CDR2 SVGAGI. The CDR3 DNA reads as TGTGCCAGCAGAGATAGCGGGAGGGGGAACAATGAGCAGTTCTTC. As protein: CASRDSGRGNNEQFF.

The chain is built from TRBV6-2 or TRBV6-3 and TRBJ2-7, with 7 bases lining up with TRBD1. CDR3 length: 15 residues. The ends lost 0 bases at V and 3 bases at J; junction bases unmatched: 5. CDR1 and CDR2 from the germline V gene are MNHEY and SVGEGT. The CDR3 protein is CASSYSGQFNYEQYV. CDR3 nucleotides: TGTGCCAGCAGTTACTCGGGACAGTTCAACTACGAGCAGTACGTC.

This clone was counted a few times. The chain has TRBV27 and TRBJ1-2; D remains unclear. The CDR3 has 15 residues. V lost 0 bases and J lost 4, with 12 bases in between. Germline-derived CDR1 and CDR2 are MNHEY and SMNVEV (reference sequence). CDR3 protein: CASSLSSGSGYGYTF. CDR3 sequence (DNA): TGTGCCAGCAGTTTATCGAGCGGAAGCGGCTATGGCTACACCTTC.

This chain joins TRBV2 and TRBJ1-4; D is perhaps TRBD1 (6 bases). V was trimmed by 6 bases and J by 6 bases, leaving 20 bases between them. Germline values: CDR1 SNHLY, CDR2 FYNNEI. The CDR3 is made up of 16 amino acids. CDR3 nucleotides: TGTGCCAGCAGCTTTACGGACTGGACAGCGGATGAAAAACTGTTTTTT. Protein: CASSFTDWTADEKLFF.

The genes are TRBV5-4 and TRBJ2-5, with 8 bases lining up with TRBD2. The V gene's germline CDR1 is SGHNT and CDR2 YYREEE (reference sequence). Germline trimming cut 2 bases from V and 1 base from J; bases unmatched to any gene: 4. This CDR3 comprises 15 residues. The CDR3 sequence: CASSLESGSQETQYF. CDR3 sequence (DNA): TGTGCCAGCAGCTTAGAGAGCGGGAGCCAAGAGACCCAGTACTTC.

This clone came up a few times. The genes are TRBV7-9 and TRBJ1-2; D is ambiguous. V shed 1 base and J shed 2 bases, with 11 bases lying between them. The length of the CDR3 is 15 residues. CDR1 is SEHNR, CDR2 FQNEAQ, per germline (reference sequence). The CDR3 region is CASSLDRVPNYGYTF. DNA of the CDR3: TGTGCCAGCAGCTTAGATCGGGTCCCGAACTATGGCTACACCTTC.

V gene TRBV12-3 or TRBV12-4 combines with J gene TRBJ2-5; maybe TRBD1 (6 bases). Trimming took off 5 bases at V and 9 bases at J, with 10 bases between the two ends. This CDR3 contains 11 residues. This CDR3 reads CASSRGQSQYF. The CDR3 DNA is TGTGCCAGCAGTAGGGGACAATCCCAGTACTTC.

This chain uses TRBV5-1 with TRBJ1-1; no firm D call. Deletions cut 4 bases from V and 2 bases from J, with 12 bases between. In germline, CDR1 is SGHRS, CDR2 YFSETQ. This CDR3 comprises 14 residues. DNA of the CDR3: TGCGCCAGCAGCCCGACACCCCCTAACACTGAAGCTTTCTTT. It is translated as CASSPTPPNTEAFF.

The table lists this clone with a few counts. This chain connects TRBV5-1 to TRBJ2-5, with D perhaps matching TRBD1 (5 bases). In germline, CDR1 is SGHRS, CDR2 YFSETQ. The length of the CDR3 is 14 residues. V lost 4 bases, J lost 2 bases, and 12 bases lay in between. The CDR3: CASSRSTAQETQYF. CDR3 DNA sequence: TGCGCCAGCAGCCGTTCGACAGCGCAAGAGACCCAGTACTTC. The full variable domain, its missing parts supplied by reference TRBV5-1 and TRBJ2-5, is KAGVTQTPRYLIKTRGQQVTLSCSPISGHRSVSWYQQTPGQGLQFLFEYFSETQRNKGNFPGRFSGRQFSNSRSEMNVSTLELGDSALYLCASSRSTAQETQYFGPGTRLLVL.

This chain connects TRBV24-1 to TRBJ2-7; TRBD1 matches 7 bases. The germline CDR1 and CDR2 sequences are KGHDR and SFDVKD. The J segment lost 2 bases and the V segment lost 1 base, leaving 7 bases of the junction unmatched. The length of the CDR3 is 16 residues. CDR3 sequence reads: CATSDLGQEMAYEQYV. Written as DNA, the CDR3 is TGTGCCACCAGTGATTTAGGACAGGAAATGGCCTACGAGCAGTACGTC.

This chain uses TRBV2 with TRBJ2-5; 8 bases agree with TRBD2. V was pared by 4 bases and J by 4 bases, with 5 bases of the junction left unmatched. CDR1 SNHLY and CDR2 FYNNEI come from the germline V gene. The CDR3 sequence is 14 residues long. The CDR3 DNA is TGTGCCAGCAGTGGGGAACGGGGGGGAGAGACCCAGTACTTC. This translates into CASSGERGGETQYF.

The chain combines TRBV18 with TRBJ1-2, with D hard to call. V lost 3 bases and J 4 bases, leaving 6 bases between the germline ends. This CDR3 has 12 residues. Germline-derived CDR1 and CDR2 are KGHSH and LQKENI. This chain's CDR3 is CASSPRGYGYTF. In nucleotides, the CDR3 is TGTGCCAGCTCACCTCGGGGCTATGGCTACACCTTC.

The chain combines TRBV5-1 with TRBJ2-5; 10 bases are a match to TRBD1. Germline CDR1 SGHRS, CDR2 YFSETQ. The CDR3 totals 22 residues. V shed 1 base, J shed 2 bases, and the junction held 23 bases outside the gene matches. CDR3 in amino acids: CASSLILGGQGISGGLQETQYF. CDR3 DNA: TGCGCCAGCAGCTTGATACTTGGGGGACAGGGGATCAGCGGGGGACTTCAAGAGACCCAGTACTTC.

The chain is built from TRBV5-1 and TRBJ2-3, with TRBD2 matching over 14 bases. J was trimmed by 3 bases and V by 5 bases; bases with no gene match: 5. The CDR3 is made up of 16 amino acids. CDR1 and CDR2 (germline): SGHRS, YFSETQ. The CDR3 is CASSLGTSGGTDTQYF. CDR3 sequence (DNA): TGCGCCAGCAGTCTCGGGACTAGCGGGGGTACAGATACGCAGTATTTT.

This rearrangement joins TRBV2 to TRBJ1-4, with a weak D call TRBD1 (6 bases). The CDR3 totals 15 residues. Germline-derived CDR1 and CDR2 are SNHLY and FYNNEI. The germline V and J ends were trimmed by 7 bases and 0 bases, with 12 bases remaining between them. The CDR3 protein is CASTTPGATNEKLFF. In DNA, the CDR3 is TGTGCCAGCACTACCCCAGGGGCAACTAATGAAAAACTGTTTTTT.

The chain carries TRBV12-3 or TRBV12-4 and TRBJ2-3; possibly TRBD1 for D (5 bases). The V end was cut by 6 bases, the J end by 3 bases, with 10 bases between. CDR3 size: 13 residues. CDR3 region: CASSQGPTDTQYF. The CDR3 region has the DNA TGTGCCAGCAGCCAGGGCCCGACAGATACGCAGTATTTT.

The rearrangement links TRBV11-3 to TRBJ2-1; tentative D call: TRBD2 (6 bases). Germline lookup yields CDR1 SGHNT and CDR2 YENEEA. The CDR3 covers 15 residues. Deletions cut 5 bases from V and 5 bases from J, with 16 bases between. DNA for the CDR3: TGTGCCAGCAGCCCGGGGGTTCAGGGCCACAATGAGCAGTTCTTC. This codes for CASSPGVQGHNEQFF.

This chain links TRBV10-3 with TRBJ2-7; TRBD1 matches at 7 bases. Per the germline V gene, CDR1 is ENHRY and CDR2 is SYGVKD. Trimming took 5 bases from V and 4 from J; bases not matched to a gene: 2. The CDR3 covers 12 residues. The CDR3 nucleotides read TGTGCCATCAGTCTACAGGGGTACGAGCAGTACGTC. It translates to CAISLQGYEQYV.

V gene TRBV7-9 combines with J gene TRBJ2-1; TRBD2 agrees at 8 bases. The length of the CDR3 is 16 residues. V lost 5 bases, J lost 1 base, and 7 bases stayed unmatched. Germline V CDR1 and CDR2: SEHNR, FQNEAQ (reference sequence). The CDR3 DNA reads as TGTGCCAGCAGCGGTAGCGGGATTGGGTCCTACAATGAGCAGTTCTTC. This codes for CASSGSGIGSYNEQFF. Combining the CDR3 with reference TRBV7-9 and TRBJ2-1 gives the whole variable domain DTGVSQNPRHKITKRGQNVTFRCDPISEHNRLYWYRQTLGQGPEFLTYFQNEAQLEKSRLLSDRFSAERPKGSFSTLEIQRTEQGDSAMYLCASSGSGIGSYNEQFFGPGTRLTVL.

CDR3 amino acids: CSVDQANTGELFF. CDR3 sequence (DNA): TGCAGCGTTGACCAGGCGAACACCGGGGAGCTGTTTTTT. The chain recombines TRBV29-1 with TRBJ2-2, with D unclear. Between the trimmed V and J ends, which lost 3 bases and 0 bases, there was a span of 5 bases. Germline V gene data show CDR1 as SQVTM and CDR2 as ANQGSEA. The CDR3 covers 13 residues.

This chain links TRBV29-1 with TRBJ2-1, with D possibly TRBD2 on 6 matching bases. The CDR3 loop spans 12 amino acids. Looked up from germline, CDR1 is SQVTM and CDR2 is ANQGSEA. V lost 4 bases, J lost 12 bases, and 16 bases lay in between. The CDR3 here is CSVGDSPGRQFF. In DNA, the CDR3 is TGCAGCGTTGGAGACAGTCCCGGGAGGCAGTTCTTC.

The genes are TRBV29-1 and TRBJ1-2; D gene ambiguous. This CDR3 is built from 11 residues. Per germline, CDR1 SQVTM and CDR2 ANQGSEA. Trimming left V 3 bases short and J 5 bases short, with 7 bases between. This CDR3 reads CSVDAGYGYTF. CDR3 sequence (DNA): TGCAGCGTTGATGCGGGGTATGGCTACACCTTC.